The table lists the clone carrying this T cell receptor beta chain with a count of one. The CDR3 length is 13 residues. Germline CDR1 and CDR2: SGHTA and FQGNSA. Trimming shortened V by 5 bases and J by 2 bases, and 9 bases separated the two germline ends. This sample is part of a study of blood T cell repertoires in COVID-19. At the level of the study: Acute and convalescent COVID-19 specimens originated in the United States, Italy and Spain.

Original analysis: By means of reference gene primer amplification, nucleated cell counts were estimated. Method: immunoSEQ multiplex PCR; TCRdb's copy keeps in-frame clones and lacks some. V and J calls plus clone size are reproduced from that table; the DNA served to infer D and trimming. In the table there are about 130,000 clones, roughly four fifths of which are singletons. Sequenced sample: peripheral blood. This receptor was obtained from an elderly man with COVID-19, enrolled during active disease. V and J are TRBV7-2 and TRBJ2-5; possible D gene TRBD1, 6 bases. For the CDR3, the DNA is TGTGCCAGCAGCGCCGGGACACAAGAGACCCAGTACTTC. Its protein product is CASSAGTQETQYF.